This TCR beta chain was found in a study of blood T cell repertoires in COVID-19. The assay was immunoSEQ multiplex PCR, and TCRdb's table has in-frame clones only and misses some. The table records approximately 300,000 clones, about nine tenths of them present only once. Participant reports of clinical history set cohort assignment. The V gene's germline CDR1 is SEHNR and CDR2 FQNEAQ (reference sequence). This CDR3 has 13 amino acids. Deletions cut 6 bases from V and 0 bases from J, with 8 bases between. The sequence was obtained from a woman younger than 30 who had recovered from COVID-19. The gene calls are TRBV7-9 and TRBJ2-5; perhaps TRBD1 as D (5 bases). Input material: PBMCs or T cells enriched from blood (not recorded which). Here the CDR3 DNA reads TGTGCCAGCAGGAAAGGGGACCAAGAGACCCAGTACTTC. The encoded protein is CASRKGDQETQYF.